This is a list of T cell receptor beta chains from one sample in a study of identical twins. TCRdb passed the 5' RACE reads through MiXCR, listing each CDR3 protein once. Among 250,000 to 300,000 distinct CDR3 sequences listed, 7.5% to 9.5% were seen once. The same sample was also used in a study of yellow fever vaccine responses in identical twins.

The sample comprised CD8+ T cells sorted from blood. The source of these receptors is a woman under 30 in good health. The CDR3 runs from the conserved cysteine through the conserved F or W. The D gene is left open where the match is weak. Clone size is given for some rows only: seen once, a few or many times, or a class if the clone is expanded.

d_call j_call v_call clone_size cdr3_aa cdr3_nt
. TRBJ2-7 TRBV28 few CASRGAPYSYEQYF TGTGCCAGCAGAGGCGCCCCCTACTCCTACGAGCAGTACTTC
. TRBJ1-5 TRBV28 . CASSRPGGVGNQPQHF TGTGCCAGCAGCCGCCCCGGGGGCGTCGGCAATCAGCCCCAGCATTTT
TRBD1 TRBJ2-2 TRBV25-1 . CASSRTRDRSFVLELFF TGTGCCAGCAGTCGCACCCGGGACAGAAGCTTTGTATTGGAGCTGTTTTTT
. TRBJ2-2 TRBV12-5 . CASGLDPGTGELFF TGTGCTAGTGGTTTGGACCCAGGGACCGGGGAGCTGTTTTTT
. TRBJ2-5 TRBV18 few CASSPPAGAGETQYF TGTGCCAGCTCACCACCGGCTGGGGCCGGGGAGACCCAGTACTTC
TRBD1 TRBJ2-7 TRBV29-1 . CSAGDSYEQYF TGCAGCGCCGGGGACAGTTACGAGCAGTACTTC
TRBD2 TRBJ2-3 TRBV10-3 . CAITASTSGRARDTQYF TGTGCCATCACCGCATCGACTAGCGGGAGGGCTAGGGATACGCAGTATTTT
TRBD1 TRBJ1-5 TRBV19 . CALPEWEQGIGNQPQHF TGTGCCTTACCGGAGTGGGAACAGGGGATTGGCAATCAGCCCCAGCATTTT
TRBD1 TRBJ2-7 TRBV10-3 . CAIKLGTGGNYEQYF TGTGCCATCAAACTGGGGACAGGGGGGAACTACGAGCAGTACTTC
. TRBJ2-2 TRBV24-1 many CATSTRSTGELFF TGTGCCACCTCTACTAGGAGCACCGGGGAGCTGTTTTTT
TRBD2 TRBJ2-5 TRBV12-3/TRBV12-4 . CASSLGAGLAGSNTQYF TGTGCCAGCAGTTTAGGGGCAGGGCTAGCGGGATCGAACACCCAGTACTTC
. TRBJ2-3 TRBV29-1 many CSVVLSTDTQYF TGCAGCGTTGTCCTGAGCACAGATACGCAGTATTTT
. TRBJ2-1 TRBV7-8 many CASSVAIVEQFF TGTGCCAGCAGCGTCGCGATTGTTGAGCAGTTCTTC
TRBD2 TRBJ2-2 TRBV4-1 . CASSQAVAGNTGELFF TGCGCCAGCAGCCAAGCGGTAGCGGGGAACACCGGGGAGCTGTTTTTT
TRBD2 TRBJ2-5 TRBV20-1 . CSARSGGEYQETQYF TGCAGTGCGCGTAGCGGGGGGGAGTACCAAGAGACCCAGTACTTC
. TRBJ2-5 TRBV7-2 few CASSPQRYQETQYF TGTGCCAGCAGCCCCCAGCGGTACCAAGAGACCCAGTACTTC
. TRBJ2-7 TRBV18 many CASSPPLQPYEQYF TGTGCCAGCTCACCCCCCTTACAACCCTACGAGCAGTACTTC
. TRBJ1-4 TRBV6-5 few CASSYVGSANEKLFF TGTGCCAGCAGTTACGTGGGGTCAGCTAATGAAAAACTGTTTTTT
TRBD2 TRBJ2-2 TRBV12-3/TRBV12-4 many CASRKLADNTGELFF TGTGCCAGCAGAAAACTAGCGGACAACACCGGGGAGCTGTTTTTT
TRBD1 TRBJ2-5 TRBV23-1 . CASSHPGQGTGATETQYF TGCGCCAGCAGTCACCCGGGACAGGGGACCGGTGCGACAGAGACCCAGTACTTC
. TRBJ2-2 TRBV25-1 few CASSETPRGSGELFF TGTGCCAGCAGTGAAACGCCCAGGGGTAGCGGGGAGCTGTTTTTT
. TRBJ2-1 TRBV29-1 few CSVPAEESYNEQFF TGCAGCGTTCCCGCAGAGGAATCCTACAATGAGCAGTTCTTC
TRBD1 TRBJ2-5 TRBV4-3 . CASSQDRVGETQYF TGCGCCAGCAGCCAGGACAGGGTCGGAGAGACCCAGTACTTC
TRBD1 TRBJ2-1 TRBV27 few CASSHGTGFRYNEQFF TGTGCCAGCAGTCACGGGACAGGGTTTCGCTACAATGAGCAGTTCTTC
TRBD1 TRBJ1-2 TRBV29-1 few CSVTGQGVRYGYTF TGCAGCGTTACCGGACAGGGCGTACGATATGGCTACACCTTC
. TRBJ2-5 TRBV7-9 . CASSFNWEETQYF TGTGCCAGCAGCTTCAACTGGGAAGAGACCCAGTACTTC
. TRBJ2-1 TRBV7-9 many CASRLADEQFF TGTGCCAGCAGGTTAGCGGATGAGCAGTTCTTC
TRBD1 TRBJ2-1 TRBV12-5 . CASGTGQGWDNEQFF TGTGCTAGTGGTACTGGACAGGGGTGGGACAATGAGCAGTTCTTC
. TRBJ2-3 TRBV19 few CASSIAGTDTQYF TGTGCCAGTAGTATTGCGGGCACAGATACGCAGTATTTT
TRBD1 TRBJ2-5 TRBV6-5 many CASSYSRGTGFETQYF TGTGCCAGCAGTTACTCGAGGGGGACAGGGTTTGAGACCCAGTACTTC
TRBD1 TRBJ2-7 TRBV7-9 few CASSWLESGGDRNEQYF TGTGCCAGCAGCTGGTTGGAGTCAGGGGGCGATAGGAACGAGCAGTACTTC
TRBD2 TRBJ2-3 TRBV7-8 few CASSLTSGPTDTQYF TGTGCCAGCAGCCTAACTAGCGGCCCCACAGATACGCAGTATTTT
. TRBJ2-1 TRBV2 few CASSPLAKGYNEQFF TGTGCCAGCAGCCCGCTAGCCAAGGGATACAATGAGCAGTTCTTC
. TRBJ2-1 TRBV12-3/TRBV12-4 few CASSRSAGYNEQFF TGTGCCAGCAGTCGTAGCGCGGGTTACAATGAGCAGTTCTTC
. TRBJ2-3 TRBV5-6 few CASSLPTGRPDTQYF TGTGCCAGCAGCTTGCCTACAGGGCGCCCAGATACGCAGTATTTT
TRBD2 TRBJ2-3 TRBV7-3 few CASSLAVRGGSDTQYF TGTGCCAGCAGCCTCGCAGTGCGGGGGGGTTCAGATACGCAGTATTTT
. TRBJ2-1 TRBV7-9 . CASSLALGTNNEQFF TGTGCCAGCAGCTTAGCGCTGGGTACGAACAATGAGCAGTTCTTC
. TRBJ1-2 TRBV4-3 . CASSQDRAGVYGYTF TGCGCCAGCAGCCAAGATAGGGCAGGCGTCTATGGCTACACCTTC
TRBD2 TRBJ2-7 TRBV6-5 few CASSYSIPRTSGGYEQYF TGTGCCAGCAGTTACTCGATACCTCGGACTAGCGGGGGATACGAGCAGTACTTC
. TRBJ1-2 TRBV6-5 . CASSYYSGDYGYTF TGTGCCAGCAGTTACTACTCAGGGGACTATGGCTACACCTTC
TRBD1 TRBJ2-7 TRBV6-2/TRBV6-3 many CASSYSTGDRRSYEQYF TGTGCCAGCAGTTACTCGACAGGGGACAGGCGGTCCTACGAGCAGTACTTC
TRBD2 TRBJ2-1 TRBV9 . CASSVAGGQNNEQFF TGTGCCAGCAGCGTAGCGGGGGGGCAAAACAATGAGCAGTTCTTC
. TRBJ2-1 TRBV6-5 many CASSYEGGNEQFF TGTGCCAGCAGTTACGAGGGGGGAAATGAGCAGTTCTTC
. TRBJ1-2 TRBV28 . CASSLGGGARYGYTF TGTGCCAGCAGTCTGGGTGGGGGCGCCAGATATGGCTACACCTTC
. TRBJ2-2 TRBV12-2 few CASIQKGRATGELFF TGTGCATCCATCCAGAAGGGTCGGGCCACCGGGGAGCTGTTTTTT
TRBD2 TRBJ2-7 TRBV11-2 many CASSFPSGGYEQYF TGTGCCAGCAGCTTCCCTAGCGGGGGCTACGAGCAGTACTTC
. TRBJ2-5 TRBV11-2 many CASSGAGRKETQYF TGTGCCAGCAGCGGAGCGGGCCGTAAAGAGACCCAGTACTTC